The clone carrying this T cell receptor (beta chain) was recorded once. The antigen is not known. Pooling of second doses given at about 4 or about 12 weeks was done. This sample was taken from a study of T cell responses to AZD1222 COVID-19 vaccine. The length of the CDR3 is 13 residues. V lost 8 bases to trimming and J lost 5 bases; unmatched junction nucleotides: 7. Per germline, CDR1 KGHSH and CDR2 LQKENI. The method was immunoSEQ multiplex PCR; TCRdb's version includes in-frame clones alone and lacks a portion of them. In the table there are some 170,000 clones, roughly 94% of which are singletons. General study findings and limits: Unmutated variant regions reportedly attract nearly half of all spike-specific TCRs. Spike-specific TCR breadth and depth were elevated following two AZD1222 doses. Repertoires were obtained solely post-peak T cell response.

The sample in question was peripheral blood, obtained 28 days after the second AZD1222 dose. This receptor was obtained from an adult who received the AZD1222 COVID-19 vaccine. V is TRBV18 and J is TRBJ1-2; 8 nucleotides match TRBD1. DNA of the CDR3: TGTGCCAGCCGAGGGACAGGCCTTTATGGCTACACCTTC. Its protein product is CASRGTGLYGYTF.